What follows are 31 T cell receptor beta chains derived from one specimen sequenced in a study of T cell responses to AZD1222 COVID-19 vaccine. Only in-frame clones appear in the TCRdb table, and some are missing; sequencing was by immunoSEQ multiplex PCR. The sample holds some 140,000 clones; over 85% are singletons and the top ten take under 2.5%. This specimen consisted of peripheral blood, obtained on day 0 of AZD1222 vaccination. The receptors derive from an adult in good health.

This clone was found once. The chain links TRBV5-6 to TRBJ2-7; 8 nucleotides line up with TRBD1. The V segment lost 5 bases and the J segment 2 bases; nucleotides outside the gene matches: 3. CDR3 length: 13 amino acids. Germline-derived CDR1 and CDR2 are SGHDT and YYEEEE. The CDR3 region is CASRDRAAYEQYF. In DNA form, the CDR3 reads TGTGCCAGCAGGGACAGGGCCGCCTACGAGCAGTACTTC.

The CDR3 spells CASKPIRGNTEAFF. The CDR3 DNA sequence: TGTGCCAGTAAACCGATACGGGGGAACACTGAAGCTTTCTTT. This sequence joins TRBV19 and TRBJ1-1; D ambiguous. Trimming removed 7 bases from V and 1 base from J, with 13 bases in between. Per germline, CDR1 LNHDA and CDR2 SQIVND (reference sequence). The CDR3 is made up of 14 amino acids.

The chain's CDR3 is CASSSPPPGGAYNEQFF. CDR3 DNA: TGTGCCAGCAGCTCCCCCCCTCCGGGGGGGGCCTACAATGAGCAGTTCTTC. The rearrangement links TRBV7-8 to TRBJ2-1; the match to TRBD2 covers 8 bases. There are 17 residues in the CDR3. Looked up from germline, CDR1 is SGHVS and CDR2 is FQNEAQ. The V gene end was trimmed by 4 bases and the J gene end by 2 bases; junction bases not matched to a gene: 10.

The rearrangement links TRBV25-1 to TRBJ1-2; the D is unclear. From germline, CDR1 is MGHDK and CDR2 SYGVNS. CDR3 length equals 13 residues. The V gene lost 5 bases and the J gene lost 7 bases, with 14 bases spanning the gap. CDR3 sequence (DNA): TGTGCCAGCAGTCCAGTGGACGAAGGTGGCTACACCTTC. Amino acids: CASSPVDEGGYTF.

This sequence joins TRBV5-4 and TRBJ1-1; 7 positions agree with TRBD1. Trimming removed 0 bases from V and 6 bases from J; junction bases left unmatched: 8. The V gene's germline CDR1 is SGHNT and CDR2 YYREEE (reference sequence). The length of the CDR3 is 15 residues. The CDR3 loop reads CASSLGQGGFSEAFF. The CDR3 nucleotides read TGTGCCAGCAGCTTGGGACAGGGAGGGTTTTCTGAAGCTTTCTTT.

The genes are TRBV5-4 and TRBJ2-7, with a weak D call TRBD1 (5 bases). V lost 6 bases and J lost 2, with 15 bases in between. Per germline, CDR1 SGHNT and CDR2 YYREEE (reference sequence). The CDR3 loop spans 14 amino acids. CDR3 bases: TGTGCCAGCACTCAACCAGGGCTGGCCTACGAGCAGTACTTC. This sequence encodes CASTQPGLAYEQYF.

The gene calls are TRBV23-1 and TRBJ2-7; D gene uncertain. TRBV23-1 is known as an ORF, though its function is uncertain. The CDR3 runs to 16 residues. V lost 4 bases and J lost 7, with 23 bases in between. CDR3 nucleotides: TGCGCCAGCAGTCCCGACACCCCGCCGGTACAGCTTGAGCAGTACTTC. Amino acid sequence: CASSPDTPPVQLEQYF.

The chain uses TRBV25-1 and TRBJ1-2; no clear D gene. This CDR3 contains 13 residues. V lost 2 bases and J 0 bases, leaving 4 bases between the germline ends. The germline CDR1 and CDR2 sequences are MGHDK and SYGVNS. The CDR3 sequence is CASSEASNYGYTF. The CDR3 DNA reads TGTGCCAGCAGTGAAGCCTCTAACTATGGCTACACCTTC.

The DNA of the CDR3 is TGTGCCAGCACCGGCTGGGCGGGAGGGAAAAATGAGCAGTTCTTC. Amino acid sequence: CASTGWAGGKNEQFF. J is TRBJ2-1 and V is TRBV5-4; TRBD2 matches 9 bases. Trimming cost V 6 bases and J 7 bases; bases outside gene matches: 11. There are 15 residues in the CDR3. Per germline, CDR1 SGHNT and CDR2 YYREEE (reference sequence).

This clone appeared a single time. This chain joins TRBV19 and TRBJ1-5; D is possibly TRBD1 (5 bases). V was cut by 3 bases and J by 3 bases, with 12 bases left in between. There are 15 residues in the CDR3. CDR1 and CDR2 from the germline V gene are LNHDA and SQIVND (reference sequence). This chain's CDR3 is CASSIEGRSNQPQHF. DNA of the CDR3: TGTGCCAGTAGTATTGAGGGACGATCCAATCAGCCCCAGCATTTT.

The V gene is TRBV5-1, the J gene TRBJ2-1; TRBD2 matches 8 bases. V shed 3 bases, J shed 7 bases, and the junction held 9 bases outside the gene matches. CDR1 and CDR2 from the germline V gene are SGHRS and YFSETQ. The CDR3 is 15 residues long. The CDR3 here is CASSYTSGRGNEQFF. CDR3 nucleotides: TGCGCCAGCAGCTATACTAGCGGCCGAGGGAATGAGCAGTTCTTC.

The chain combines TRBV2 with TRBJ1-5; D gene ambiguous. The CDR3 is 15 residues long. Trimming took 6 bases from V and 2 from J, leaving 14 bases between them. Germline values: CDR1 SNHLY, CDR2 FYNNEI. Here the CDR3 DNA reads TGTGCCAGCAGCCCTGAGACTGGGGGCAATCAGCCCCAGCATTTT. It specifies CASSPETGGNQPQHF.

The chain joins TRBV7-9 to TRBJ1-4; D is undetermined. The germline V and J ends were trimmed by 6 bases and 8 bases, with 10 bases remaining between them. The CDR3 is made up of 12 amino acids. The germline CDR1 and CDR2 sequences are SEHNR and FQNEAQ (reference sequence). The CDR3 DNA reads as TGTGCCAGCAGTTCCAGTCGGGAAAAACTGTTTTTT. Amino acids: CASSSSREKLFF.

V and J are TRBV28 and TRBJ1-2, with D possibly matching TRBD1 (5 bases). The germline V gene has CDR1 MDHEN and CDR2 SYDVKM. The V and J ends lost 3 bases and 5 bases respectively, with 16 bases between them. The CDR3 has 15 amino acids. The CDR3 sequence is CASSFPNGAGYGYTF. The CDR3 DNA is TGTGCCAGCAGTTTTCCCAATGGGGCAGGTTATGGCTACACCTTC.

This chain uses TRBV13 with TRBJ1-1; D ambiguous. Trimming cost V 5 bases and J 5 bases, with 9 bases left between them. Per germline, CDR1 PRHDT and CDR2 FYEKMQ (reference sequence). The CDR3 is made up of 12 amino acids. CDR3 nucleotide sequence: TGTGCCAGCAGCCCCGGGAGGACTGAAGCTTTCTTT. It encodes CASSPGRTEAFF. Using reference TRBV13 and TRBJ1-1 for the parts outside the CDR3, the full variable domain is AAGVIQSPRHLIKEKRETATLKCYPIPRHDTVYWYQQGPGQDPQFLISFYEKMQSDKGSIPDRFSAQQFSDYHSELNMSSLELGDSALYFCASSPGRTEAFFGQGTRLTVV.

The CDR3 reads CASRRGTNTGELFF. The CDR3 DNA is TGTGCCAGTCGAAGAGGGACCAACACCGGGGAGCTGTTTTTT. This chain links TRBV19 with TRBJ2-2; D might be TRBD1 or TRBD2, each matching 5 bases. The CDR3 is 14 amino acids. The germline V gene encodes CDR1 LNHDA and CDR2 SQIVND (reference sequence). V was clipped by 8 bases and J by 2 bases, with 12 bases between them.

The chain couples TRBV30 to TRBJ2-7, with D unclear. The CDR3 loop spans 11 amino acids. V lost 2 bases, J lost 4 bases, and 6 bases lay in between. The V gene's germline CDR1 is GTSNPN and CDR2 SVGIG (reference sequence). The CDR3 loop is CAWSPRYEQYF. In DNA form, the CDR3 reads TGTGCCTGGAGTCCCAGATACGAGCAGTACTTC.

This chain connects TRBV2 to TRBJ2-1; 16 bases align to TRBD2. CDR1 SNHLY and CDR2 FYNNEI come from the germline V gene. The CDR3 is 17 amino acids. J was trimmed by 8 bases and V by 6 bases; bases with no gene match: 10. The CDR3: CASRNTGTSGGAHEQFF. The CDR3 bases are TGTGCCAGCAGAAACACCGGGACTAGCGGGGGGGCACATGAGCAGTTCTTC.

V gene TRBV27 combines with J gene TRBJ1-2, with 10 bases fitting TRBD1. The V gene end was trimmed by 5 bases and the J gene end by 2 bases; junction bases not matched to a gene: 17. CDR1 and CDR2 from the germline V gene are MNHEY and SMNVEV (reference sequence). The CDR3 covers 19 residues. The CDR3 nucleotides are TGTGCCAGCAGTGCGCATCCGGGACAGGGGACTATATTCAACTATGGCTACACCTTC. This codes for CASSAHPGQGTIFNYGYTF.

The chain employs TRBV6-4 and TRBJ1-3; possibly TRBD1 for D (6 bases). The CDR3 is made up of 17 amino acids. The ends were cut back, 3 bases at V and 0 bases at J, with 15 bases in the middle. Germline V CDR1 and CDR2: MRHNA, SNTAGT. This CDR3 reads CASSDQDRTHSGNTIYF. CDR3 bases: TGTGCCAGCAGTGATCAAGACAGGACCCACTCTGGAAACACCATATATTTT.

This clone showed up just once. The rearrangement joins TRBV27 to TRBJ2-3, with D tentatively TRBD2 (5 bases). Germline V gene lookup returns CDR1 MNHEY and CDR2 SMNVEV (reference sequence). The V gene lost 5 bases and the J gene lost 9 bases, with 9 bases spanning the gap. This CDR3 has 11 amino acids. CDR3 in amino acids: CASSAGRTQYF. The CDR3 bases are TGTGCCAGCAGTGCGGGTCGGACGCAGTATTTT.

The chain joins TRBV7-2 to TRBJ1-1; D not resolved. The CDR3 runs 13 residues. V shed 1 base and J shed 2 bases, with 5 bases lying between them. Germline-derived CDR1 and CDR2 are SGHTA and FQGNSA. In nucleotides, the CDR3 is TGTGCCAGCAGCTTAGTAGCAAACACTGAAGCTTTCTTT. It codes for CASSLVANTEAFF.

This clone was found once. The CDR3 spells CASTNSPNYGYTF. The CDR3 DNA reads TGTGCCAGTACGAACAGCCCTAACTATGGCTACACCTTC. The chain links TRBV19 to TRBJ1-2, with D unclear. The CDR3 extends over 13 amino acids. From germline, CDR1 is LNHDA and CDR2 SQIVND (reference sequence). The ends were cut back, 7 bases at V and 0 bases at J, with 9 bases in the middle.

V usage is TRBV5-6 and J usage is TRBJ1-2, with 7 positions matching TRBD1. The CDR3 spans 16 residues. Germline loops: CDR1 SGHDT, CDR2 YYEEEE. The V segment lost 4 bases and the J segment 2 bases; nucleotides outside the gene matches: 11. In DNA form, the CDR3 reads TGTGCCAGCAGCCTCGACAGGGCCTGGGCAAACTATGGCTACACCTTC. This translates into CASSLDRAWANYGYTF.

The sample holds one count of this clone. The chain joins TRBV7-3 to TRBJ1-2; D not certain. Germline V gene data show CDR1 as SGHTA and CDR2 as FQGTGA. Deletions cut 4 bases from V and 4 bases from J, with 10 bases between. The CDR3 loop spans 13 amino acids. The CDR3 here is CASSYSLAYGYTF. The CDR3 DNA sequence: TGTGCCAGCAGCTATTCCCTCGCCTATGGCTACACCTTC.

This clone was observed at least ten times. This chain uses TRBV21-1 with TRBJ1-1. TRBV21-1 represents a pseudogene. This CDR3 is 13 amino acids long. CDR3 loop: CASSKSKRTEAFF. In DNA, the CDR3 is TGTGCCAGCAGCAAAAGTAAGAGGACTGAAGCTTTCTTT.

The chain has TRBV3-1 (or the pseudogene TRBV3-2) and TRBJ1-2; D perhaps matches TRBD1 (6 bases). Trimming stripped 0 bases from V and 5 bases from J, with 13 bases between. The V gene's germline CDR1 is LGHDT and CDR2 YNNKEL (reference sequence). This CDR3 spans 15 amino acids. CDR3 in DNA: TGTGCCAGCAGCCAAGATCGGGGGCGAGGGTATGGCTACACCTTC. The encoded protein is CASSQDRGRGYGYTF.

The V call is TRBV25-1, the J call TRBJ2-5, with D possibly called TRBD1 or TRBD2 (6 bases each). CDR3 length: 14 amino acids. The ends were cut back, 2 bases at V and 5 bases at J, with 12 bases in the middle. Germline values: CDR1 MGHDK, CDR2 SYGVNS. The CDR3 spells CASSEPGAVETQYF. The CDR3 bases are TGTGCCAGCAGTGAACCGGGGGCAGTGGAGACCCAGTACTTC.

To note about this clone: At one end the junction does not follow the germline gene, possibly because of a read error. The V and J genes are TRBV4-1 and TRBJ2-3, with 13 bases identical to TRBD2. This CDR3 region has 17 residues. Germline values: CDR1 MGHRA, CDR2 YSYEKL. The CDR3 protein is CASSQSGTSGNTNTQYF. DNA of the CDR3: TGCGCCAGCAGCCAATCGGGGACTAGCGGGAACACAAATACGCAGTATTTT.

The chain is built from TRBV19 and TRBJ2-7; the D gene is possibly TRBD1 (6 bases). The V gene lost 4 bases and the J gene lost 4 bases, with 14 bases spanning the gap. Germline V gene lookup returns CDR1 LNHDA and CDR2 SQIVND (reference sequence). The CDR3 is made up of 14 amino acids. CDR3 in amino acids: CASSRARGIYEQYF. CDR3 coding DNA: TGTGCCAGTAGTAGGGCCAGGGGAATATACGAGCAGTACTTC.

The V and J genes are TRBV10-3 and TRBJ1-1; D ambiguous. The CDR3 has 14 residues. Trimming removed 0 bases from V and 4 bases from J, with 9 bases in between. Germline CDR1 reads ENHRY; CDR2 reads SYGVKD. The DNA for the CDR3 is TGTGCCATCAGTGAGTCGCCGGGATCCACTGAAGCTTTCTTT. Protein sequence: CAISESPGSTEAFF.